This T cell receptor (beta chain) is from a study of beta chain features in type 1 diabetes. Overall study: Sorted cell examination encompassed 85 million to 140 million cells across all samples.

This CDR3 is 11 amino acids long. With 4 bases removed from V and 3 bases from J, the gap between germline ends came to 4 bases. CDR1 and CDR2 (germline): MDHEN, SYDVKM. Study-wide points: People with Type 1 diabetes carried modestly yet significantly shorter TCRB CDR3s in all four CD4+ subsets. Cells with high TCR expression could be over-represented when cDNA is sequenced. There were fewer insertions and more deletions at the VDJ junctions of type 1 diabetes patients.

Remarks on this clone: Its antigen is not identified.

Expressed TCRB transcripts were sequenced after all isolated RNA was converted to cDNA. The data were produced by immunoSEQ multiplex PCR, yet TCRdb's version contains in-frame clones alone and is incomplete. The data contain around 430,000 clones, around 30% of them singletons. The V call is TRBV28, the J call TRBJ2-7; no clear D. The sequence came from a man younger than 35 in good health. The sample comprised naive CD4+ T cells from blood. The DNA for the CDR3 is TGTGCCAGCAGTTACAACTACGAGCAGTACTTC. Translating it yields CASSYNYEQYF.